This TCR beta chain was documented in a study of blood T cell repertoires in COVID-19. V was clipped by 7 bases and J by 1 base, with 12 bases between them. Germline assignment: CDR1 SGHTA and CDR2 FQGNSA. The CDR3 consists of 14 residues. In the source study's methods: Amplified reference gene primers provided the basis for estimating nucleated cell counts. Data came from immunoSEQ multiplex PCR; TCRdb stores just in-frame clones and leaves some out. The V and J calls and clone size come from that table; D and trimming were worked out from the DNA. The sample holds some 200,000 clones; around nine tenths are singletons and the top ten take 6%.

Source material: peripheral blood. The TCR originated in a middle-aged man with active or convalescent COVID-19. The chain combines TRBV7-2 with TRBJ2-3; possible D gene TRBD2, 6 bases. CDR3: CASNRGLRTDTQYF. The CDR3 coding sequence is TGTGCCAGCAACCGGGGGTTACGCACAGATACGCAGTATTTT.